The text below deals with one T cell receptor beta chain. Its antigen is not known. This entry comes from a study of T cell responses to AZD1222 COVID-19 vaccine. Study-wide findings and caveats: Elevations in Spike-specific TCR breadth and depth followed administration of two AZD1222 doses.

Profiled with immunoSEQ multiplex PCR; TCRdb holds only in-frame clones, not every one. The table includes 94,000 or so clones, about nine tenths detected once. The receptor was derived from an adult in good health. This sample comprised peripheral blood, obtained on day 0 of AZD1222 vaccination.

The CDR3 loop reads CATSRTGSQETQYF. CDR3 coding DNA: TGTGCCACCAGTAGAACAGGAAGCCAAGAGACCCAGTACTTC. The V gene is TRBV24-1, the J gene TRBJ2-5; D perhaps matches TRBD1 (5 bases). Germline V CDR1 and CDR2: KGHDR, SFDVKD. V lost 6 bases and J 1 base, leaving 11 bases between the germline ends. CDR3 length equals 14 residues.